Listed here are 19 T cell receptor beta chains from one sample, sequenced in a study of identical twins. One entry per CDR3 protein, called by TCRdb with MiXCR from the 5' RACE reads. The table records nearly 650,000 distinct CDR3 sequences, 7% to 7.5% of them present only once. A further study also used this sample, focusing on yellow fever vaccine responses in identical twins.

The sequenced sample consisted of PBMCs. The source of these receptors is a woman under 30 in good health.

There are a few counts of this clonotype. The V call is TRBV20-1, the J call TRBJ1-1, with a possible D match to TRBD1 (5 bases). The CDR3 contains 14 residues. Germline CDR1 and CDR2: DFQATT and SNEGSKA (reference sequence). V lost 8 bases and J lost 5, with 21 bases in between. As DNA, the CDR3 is TGCAGTTCCCGAGGTGTTGCTTGGGGGACTGAAGCTTTCTTT. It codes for CSSRGVAWGTEAFF.

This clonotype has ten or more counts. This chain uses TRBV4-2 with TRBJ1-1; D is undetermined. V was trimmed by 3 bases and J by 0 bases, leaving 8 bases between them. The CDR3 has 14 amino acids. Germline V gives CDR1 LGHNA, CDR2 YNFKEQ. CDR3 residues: CASSHVGMNTEAFF. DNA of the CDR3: TGTGCCAGCAGCCATGTCGGCATGAACACTGAAGCTTTCTTT.

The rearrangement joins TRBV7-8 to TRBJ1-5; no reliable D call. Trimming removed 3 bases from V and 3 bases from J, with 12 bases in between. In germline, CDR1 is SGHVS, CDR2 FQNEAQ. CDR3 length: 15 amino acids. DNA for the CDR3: TGTGCCAGCAGCTTCTCCAGGAATGCCAATCAGCCCCAGCATTTT. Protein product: CASSFSRNANQPQHF.

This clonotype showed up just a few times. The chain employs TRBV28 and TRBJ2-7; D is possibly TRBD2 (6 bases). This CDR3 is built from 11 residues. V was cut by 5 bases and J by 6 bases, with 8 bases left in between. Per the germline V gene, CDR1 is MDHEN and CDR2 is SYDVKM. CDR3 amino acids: CASSRRGEQYF. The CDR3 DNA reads TGTGCCAGCAGTCGGAGGGGCGAGCAGTACTTC.

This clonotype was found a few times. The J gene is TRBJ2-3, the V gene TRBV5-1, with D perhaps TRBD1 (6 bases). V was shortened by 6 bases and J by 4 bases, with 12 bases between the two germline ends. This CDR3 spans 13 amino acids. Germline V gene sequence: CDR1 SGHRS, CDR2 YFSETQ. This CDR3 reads CASKQGWPDTQYF. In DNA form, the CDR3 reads TGCGCCAGCAAACAGGGCTGGCCAGATACGCAGTATTTT.

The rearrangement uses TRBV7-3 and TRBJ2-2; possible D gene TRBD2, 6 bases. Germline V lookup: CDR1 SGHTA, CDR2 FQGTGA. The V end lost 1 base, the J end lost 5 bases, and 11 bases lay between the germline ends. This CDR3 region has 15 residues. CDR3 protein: CASSLIPGRTGELFF. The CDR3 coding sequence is TGTGCCAGCAGCTTAATTCCAGGGAGGACCGGGGAGCTGTTTTTT.

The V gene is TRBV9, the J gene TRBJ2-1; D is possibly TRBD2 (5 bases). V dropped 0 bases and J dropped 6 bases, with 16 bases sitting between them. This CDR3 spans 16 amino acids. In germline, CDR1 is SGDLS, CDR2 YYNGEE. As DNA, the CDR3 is TGTGCCAGCAGCGTAGCGGGGATAGGGTTCGGCAATGAGCAGTTCTTC. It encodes CASSVAGIGFGNEQFF. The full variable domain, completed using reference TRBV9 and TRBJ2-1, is DSGVTQTPKHLITATGQRVTLRCSPRSGDLSVYWYQQSLDQGLQFLIQYYNGEERAKGNILERFSAQQFPDLHSELNLSSLELGDSALYFCASSVAGIGFGNEQFFGPGTRLTVL.

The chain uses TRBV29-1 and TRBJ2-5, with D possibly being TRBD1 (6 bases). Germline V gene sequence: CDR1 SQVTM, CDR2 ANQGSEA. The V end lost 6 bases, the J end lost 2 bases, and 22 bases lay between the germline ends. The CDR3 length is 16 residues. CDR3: CSVIPPTGTSQETQYF. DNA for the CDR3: TGCAGCGTGATACCCCCCACCGGGACATCACAAGAGACCCAGTACTTC.

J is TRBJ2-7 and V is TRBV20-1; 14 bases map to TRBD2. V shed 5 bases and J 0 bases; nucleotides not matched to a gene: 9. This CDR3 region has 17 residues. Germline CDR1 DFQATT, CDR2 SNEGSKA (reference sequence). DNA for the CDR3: TGCAGTGCTTATCTTAAAGGGACTAGCGGGGGCTCCTACGAGCAGTACTTC. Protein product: CSAYLKGTSGGSYEQYF.

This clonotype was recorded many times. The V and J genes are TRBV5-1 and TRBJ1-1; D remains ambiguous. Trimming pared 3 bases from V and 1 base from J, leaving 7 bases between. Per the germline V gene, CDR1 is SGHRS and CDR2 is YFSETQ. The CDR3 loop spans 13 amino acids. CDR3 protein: CASSWEENTEAFF. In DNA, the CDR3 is TGCGCCAGCAGCTGGGAAGAGAACACTGAAGCTTTCTTT. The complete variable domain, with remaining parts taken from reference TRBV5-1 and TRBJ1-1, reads KAGVTQTPRYLIKTRGQQVTLSCSPISGHRSVSWYQQTPGQGLQFLFEYFSETQRNKGNFPGRFSGRQFSNSRSEMNVSTLELGDSALYLCASSWEENTEAFFGQGTRLTVV.

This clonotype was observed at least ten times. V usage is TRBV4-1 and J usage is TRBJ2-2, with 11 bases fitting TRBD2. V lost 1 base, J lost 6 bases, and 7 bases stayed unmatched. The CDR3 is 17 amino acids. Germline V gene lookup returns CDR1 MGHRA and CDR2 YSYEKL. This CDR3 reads CASSQVWLAGGAGELFF. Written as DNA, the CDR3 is TGCGCCAGCAGCCAAGTTTGGCTAGCGGGAGGTGCCGGGGAGCTGTTTTTT.

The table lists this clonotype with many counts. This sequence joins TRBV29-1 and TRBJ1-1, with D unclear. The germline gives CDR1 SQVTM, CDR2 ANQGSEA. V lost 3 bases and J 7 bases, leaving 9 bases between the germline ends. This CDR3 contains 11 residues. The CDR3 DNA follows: TGCAGCGTTGAGGTGGCAGTTGAAGCTTTCTTT. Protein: CSVEVAVEAFF.

The CDR3 loop is CAISKTDSTNTGELFF. The CDR3 DNA sequence: TGTGCCATCAGTAAAACGGACTCGACGAACACCGGGGAGCTGTTTTTT. The V gene is TRBV10-3, the J gene TRBJ2-2, with D possibly matching TRBD2 (5 bases). V lost 5 bases and J lost 0, with 13 bases in between. The CDR3 contains 16 residues. Germline CDR1 and CDR2: ENHRY and SYGVKD.

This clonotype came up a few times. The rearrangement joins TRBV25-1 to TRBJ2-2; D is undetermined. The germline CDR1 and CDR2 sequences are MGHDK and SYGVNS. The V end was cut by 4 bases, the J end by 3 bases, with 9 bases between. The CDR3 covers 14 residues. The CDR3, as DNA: TGTGCCAGCAGTGTAGGCTCTTACACCGGGGAGCTGTTTTTT. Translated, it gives CASSVGSYTGELFF.

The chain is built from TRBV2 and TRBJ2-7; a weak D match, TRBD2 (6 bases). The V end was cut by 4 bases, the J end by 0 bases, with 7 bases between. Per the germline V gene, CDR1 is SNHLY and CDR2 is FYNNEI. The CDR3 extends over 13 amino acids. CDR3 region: CASSGRDSYEQYF. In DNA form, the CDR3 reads TGTGCCAGCAGTGGGAGGGACTCCTACGAGCAGTACTTC.

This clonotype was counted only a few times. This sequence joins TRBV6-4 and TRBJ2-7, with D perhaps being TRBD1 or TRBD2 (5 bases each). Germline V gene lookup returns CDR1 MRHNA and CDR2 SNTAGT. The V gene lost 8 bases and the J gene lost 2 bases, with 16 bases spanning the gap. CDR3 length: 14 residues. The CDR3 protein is CASGGLGFAYEQYV. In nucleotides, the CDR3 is TGTGCCAGCGGGGGTTTAGGGTTTGCCTACGAGCAGTACGTC.

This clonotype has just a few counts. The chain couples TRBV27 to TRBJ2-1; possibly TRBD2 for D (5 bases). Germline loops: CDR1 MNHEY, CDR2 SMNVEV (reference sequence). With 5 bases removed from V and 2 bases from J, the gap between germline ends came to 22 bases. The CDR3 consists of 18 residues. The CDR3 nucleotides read TGTGCCAGCAGTCCCCGATCACCAGCGGTCGGCCCCTACAATGAGCAGTTCTTC. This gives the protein CASSPRSPAVGPYNEQFF.

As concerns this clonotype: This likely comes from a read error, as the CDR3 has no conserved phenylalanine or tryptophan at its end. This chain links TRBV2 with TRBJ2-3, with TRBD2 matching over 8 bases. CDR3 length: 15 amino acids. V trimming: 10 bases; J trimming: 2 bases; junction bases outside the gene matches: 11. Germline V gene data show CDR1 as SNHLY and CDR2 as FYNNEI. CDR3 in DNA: TGTGCCAACACACTTAGCGGGGCTAACACAGATACGCAGTATTAT. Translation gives CANTLSGANTDTQYY.

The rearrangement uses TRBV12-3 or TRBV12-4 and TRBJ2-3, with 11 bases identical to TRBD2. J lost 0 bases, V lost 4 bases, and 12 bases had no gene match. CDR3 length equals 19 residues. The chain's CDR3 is CASSSGTSGRASSTDTQYF. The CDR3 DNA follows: TGTGCCAGCAGTTCCGGGACTAGCGGTAGAGCCTCCAGCACAGATACGCAGTATTTT.